This T cell receptor beta chain was retrieved from a study of preoperative IRX-2 immunotherapy in early breast cancer. Data came from immunoSEQ multiplex PCR; TCRdb stores just in-frame clones and leaves some out. The sample gives about 3,400 clones, about four fifths of which show up once; about 15% is in the top ten. V lost 4 bases to trimming and J lost 6 bases; unmatched junction nucleotides: 11. The CDR3 sequence is 15 residues long. Germline V CDR1 and CDR2: SGHRS, YFSETQ. Treatment here: preoperative locoregional IRX-2 cytokine immunotherapy. The chain employs TRBV5-1 and TRBJ1-1, with TRBD1 matching 8 bases. The material sequenced was tumor tissue, taken after IRX-2 immunotherapy. This receptor was identified in a human donor with breast cancer. CDR3 loop: CASSVWTGLQAEAFF. The CDR3 DNA reads TGCGCCAGCAGCGTATGGACAGGGCTTCAGGCTGAAGCTTTCTTT.